This TCR beta chain was identified in a study of immune evolution from preneoplasia to lung adenocarcinoma (TCRdb year 2021). Broadly, across the study: HLA loss of heterozygosity was observed in approximately 7%, 15% and 30% of AIS, MIA and ADC lesions, respectively, and was not observed in any AAH lesions. The TCR sequencing data were obtained from 51 patients. The sample size depended on which specimens were available, not on a prior power calculation. Whole exome sequencing and methylation data from the same cohort of nodules were integrated with the immune data. The study profiled immune contexture across lung adenocarcinoma precursors and invasive adenocarcinoma using immune gene expression, TCR sequencing and multiplex immunofluorescence. Resected precursor lesions (AAH, AIS, MIA) and invasive adenocarcinomas were compared against paired morphologically normal lung tissue. POLYSOLVER was used to infer Class I HLA alleles from exome data, while LOHHLA was used to detect allele-specific HLA loss. In total, the cohort included some 54 patients with pulmonary nodules, all of whom underwent surgical resection. It was reported in the study that about a hundred samples were used for TCR sequencing. What the authors observed across the whole study: The highest top T cell clone frequencies were observed in normal lung, and a progressive decrease in top T cell clone frequencies appeared to occur from AAH through AIS, MIA and invasive adenocarcinoma. Clonality was highest in normal lung, while later-stage lesions appeared to have lower clonality but higher T cell density and diversity. T cell clonality was highest in KRAS-mutant nodules compared with EGFR-mutant or double wild-type lesions. Findings were based on association rather than direct causation; larger cohorts with long-term follow-up and longitudinal biopsies were deemed needed. All patients were from Japan and China, so applicability to Western populations was uncertain.

CDR3 length: 15 amino acids, cysteine to phenylalanine. Only the CDR3 region is kept as DNA, spanning 45 bases read in frame from base 1. Trimmed from V: 1 base; trimmed from J: 2 bases; junction bases lacking a gene match: 6. For CDR1 and CDR2, the germline V gene lists SGHRS and YFSETQ. TCR beta CDR3 regions were sequenced from DNA using the immunoSEQ hsTCRbeta Kit. As for the original processing: TCR sequencing data were analysed with the ImmunoSEQ Analyzer. T cell clonality was defined as 1 minus Pielou's evenness computed on productive rearrangements. T cell diversity was measured with the inverse Simpson index on productive templates. T cell density was expressed as TCR beta template counts normalized to usable DNA, with usable DNA estimated by amplifying and sequencing housekeeping genes. Two-sided Kruskal-Wallis tests were used to compare TCR metrics between histologic stages. This immuneACCESS table, as held by TCRdb, lists in-frame sequences with V and J called but not all clones. Of the missing ones, under half trace to an unresolved V gene in checked studies; the others have no known cause. V and J calls and clone size are given by that table; D and trimming were obtained from the DNA. The sample table records some 2,400 clones; approximately 80% of these occur just once. In total, the top ten clones hold over 9% of the sample.

This clone is assessed as large (0.1 to 1%). Its antigen is still unknown. No base-level quality is on record; no much larger clone is a single base apart. Between the mid-2010s and the late 2010s, the patients underwent resection in either Japan or China. Two lung cancer pathologists independently reviewed H&E slides to confirm the histologic diagnosis of every case. Macro-dissection after pathologic assessment enriched premalignant or tumor cells for nucleic acid extraction. The AllPrep DNA/RNA FFPE Kit was used to isolate DNA from FFPE tissue. This sequence originates from a person aged 70 to 79 with lung adenocarcinoma. The chain employs TRBV5-1 and TRBJ2-7; 7 bases in between match TRBD1. The sequencing input was FFPE lung adenocarcinoma in situ tissue. The sample's cell subset or site label, in plain terms: preinvasive adenocarcinoma in situ (AIS). The DNA sequence is as follows: TGCGCCAGCAGCTTGACAGGGGCCGCTACCTACGAGCAGTACTTC. This encodes CASSLTGAATYEQYF.